This T cell receptor beta chain was found in a study of a mutant IDH1 vaccine in newly diagnosed glioma. Study background: Among treated patients, roughly 60% were male and roughly 40% female, and mean age was around 40 years. Before enrollment, patients got radiotherapy alone, temozolomide alone, or mostly the combination.

The CDR3 extends over 13 amino acids. Germline V gives CDR1 SGHRS, CDR2 YFSETQ. Deletions cut 2 bases from V and 6 bases from J, with 10 bases between. As for time point: week 5, during vaccination. Doses of 300 ug of mutant IDH1 20-mer peptide were given with topical imiquimod. Of note for this clone: Antigen: not known.

The protocol was immunoSEQ multiplex PCR, while the TCRdb copy is restricted to in-frame clones and leaves out a portion. This sample has around 35,000 clones, with about four fifths found just once. This clonotype was sampled from a man aged 25 to 45 with glioma. This rearrangement joins TRBV5-1 to TRBJ2-3; D gene ambiguous. The material was PBMCs, obtained from a glioma patient whose treatment included an IDH1 peptide vaccine. The CDR3 DNA reads as TGCGCCAGCAGCTTAACAGTGTACGATACGCAGTATTTT. It translates to CASSLTVYDTQYF.